This entry lists 16 T cell receptor beta chains sequenced from one sample in a study of T cells in Graves' hyperthyroidism and ophthalmopathy. RNA transcripts were the template for amplifying TCR beta CDR3 regions. HTBI primers were the set used in a first-round RT-PCR of the TCR CDR3. Via MiXCR, TCRdb re-called the multiplex PCR reads, giving one row per CDR3 protein. The data show over 350,000 distinct CDR3 sequences, with roughly 15% seen just once and roughly an eighth held by the top ten. Sequenced: blood. The receptors originated from a man aged 18 to 35 with Graves' ophthalmopathy.

In this sample, this clonotype turned up many times. The genes are TRBV7-6 and TRBJ2-7, with D perhaps TRBD1 or TRBD2 (5 bases each). Trimming removed 4 bases from V and 5 bases from J, with 12 bases in between. CDR3 length equals 13 residues. Germline V lookup: CDR1 SGHVS, CDR2 FNYEAQ. DNA of the CDR3: TGTGCCAGCAGCTCGGGACCCTGGAACGAGCAGTACTTC. Residues: CASSSGPWNEQYF.

V and J are TRBV5-1 and TRBJ2-6; TRBD2 is a possible D gene (6 bases). The CDR3 extends over 15 amino acids. V shed 4 bases and J shed 4 bases, with 12 bases lying between them. In germline, CDR1 is SGHRS, CDR2 YFSETQ. As DNA, the CDR3 is TGCGCCAGCAGCCTGGAGGGGCTCGGGGCCAACGTCCTGACTTTC. Its protein is CASSLEGLGANVLTF.

This clonotype was detected ten times or more. The chain couples TRBV3-1 to TRBJ1-5; the D is unclear. Germline CDR1 is LGHDT and CDR2 is YNNKEL (reference sequence). The V end lost 0 bases, the J end lost 11 bases, and 26 bases lay between the germline ends. The CDR3 consists of 18 residues. Here the CDR3 reads CASSQEDGSKQDLSTQHF. DNA for the CDR3: TGTGCCAGCAGCCAAGAGGATGGAAGCAAGCAGGACCTTTCGACCCAGCATTTT.

This clonotype showed up many times. This sequence joins TRBV11-2 and TRBJ2-5, with TRBD2 as a possible D gene (7 bases). Trimming pared 2 bases from V and 5 bases from J, leaving 15 bases between. Per germline, CDR1 SGHAT and CDR2 FQNNGV. CDR3 size: 15 residues. The chain's CDR3 is CASSLTPGGLETQYF. CDR3 in DNA: TGTGCCAGCAGCTTAACCCCCGGGGGGCTTGAGACCCAGTACTTC.

This clonotype came up many times. V usage is TRBV6-1 and J usage is TRBJ1-5; D is unresolved. The CDR3 spans 16 residues. Trimming took off 1 base at V and 0 bases at J, with 10 bases between the two ends. Germline CDR1 reads MNHNS; CDR2 reads SASEGT. In DNA form, the CDR3 reads TGTGCCAGCAGTGAAGAGGTAACGGATAGCAATCAGCCCCAGCATTTT. As protein: CASSEEVTDSNQPQHF.

This clonotype was observed many times. V and J are TRBV6-5 and TRBJ1-3; D is perhaps TRBD1 (5 bases). The V end lost 0 bases, the J end lost 7 bases, and 13 bases lay between the germline ends. Germline CDR1 reads MNHEY; CDR2 reads SVGAGI. There are 15 residues in the CDR3. CDR3 amino acids: CASSYSAGIRNTIYF. The CDR3 coding sequence is TGTGCCAGCAGTTACTCAGCAGGGATAAGGAACACCATATATTTT.

The table lists this clonotype with a count of one. The chain recombines TRBV19 with TRBJ2-1; D might be TRBD2 (6 bases). Germline CDR1 reads LNHDA; CDR2 reads SQIVND (reference sequence). The V end was cut by 3 bases, the J end by 5 bases, with 11 bases between. This CDR3 region has 14 residues. As DNA, the CDR3 is TGTGCCAGTAGTATCCTAGCGACCGACAATGAGCAGTTCTTC. Amino acid sequence: CASSILATDNEQFF. The variable domain in full, with the rest retrieved from reference TRBV19 and TRBJ2-1, is DGGITQSPKYLFRKEGQNVTLSCEQNLNHDAMYWYRQDPGQGLRLIYYSQIVNDFQKGDIAEGYSVSREKKESFPLTVTSAQKNPTAFYLCASSILATDNEQFFGPGTRLTVL.

In its sample, this clonotype was seen many times. The chain links TRBV13 to TRBJ2-7; D remains ambiguous. Germline CDR1 PRHDT, CDR2 FYEKMQ (reference sequence). V was pared by 0 bases and J by 0 bases, with 6 bases between. The CDR3 sequence is 14 residues long. Written as DNA, the CDR3 is TGTGCCAGCAGCTTAGGGTCTCCCTCCTACGAGCAGTACTTC. Its protein product is CASSLGSPSYEQYF.

Turning to this clonotype: This CDR3 is missing its conserved last phenylalanine or tryptophan, likely due to a read error. V usage is TRBV20-1 and J usage is TRBJ2-7, with 12 bases that match TRBD2. V lost 5 bases and J lost 0; bases outside the gene matches: 11. Germline-derived CDR1 and CDR2 are DFQATT and SNEGSKA (reference sequence). This CDR3 comprises 17 residues. The CDR3 DNA sequence: TGCAGTGCTCGTAAGGGGACTAGCGGGCGTAGCTCCTACGAGCAGTACCTC. This translates into CSARKGTSGRSSYEQYL.

Many counts were recorded for this clonotype. This chain links TRBV6-1 with TRBJ2-3, with D possibly TRBD1 on 6 matching bases. Germline values: CDR1 MNHNS, CDR2 SASEGT. V was clipped by 2 bases and J by 1 base, with 19 bases between them. The CDR3 covers 18 residues. The chain's CDR3 is CASSENVWGHQRTDTQYF. The CDR3 DNA reads as TGTGCCAGCAGTGAAAATGTCTGGGGACATCAACGCACAGATACGCAGTATTTT.

This clonotype showed up many times. This chain uses TRBV11-2 with TRBJ2-5; possible D gene TRBD1, 6 bases. The germline CDR1 and CDR2 sequences are SGHAT and FQNNGV. The V gene lost 4 bases and the J gene lost 4 bases, with 16 bases spanning the gap. The CDR3 spans 15 residues. The chain's CDR3 is CASSSLTGVGETQYF. The CDR3 nucleotides are TGTGCCAGCAGCTCCCTGACAGGAGTCGGAGAGACCCAGTACTTC.

This sequence joins TRBV4-1 and TRBJ2-1; D call uncertain. Germline CDR1 and CDR2: MGHRA and YSYEKL. The CDR3 extends over 12 amino acids. Between the trimmed V and J ends, which lost 2 bases and 2 bases, there was a span of 1 base. The CDR3 nucleotides read TGCGCCAGCAGCCAACCCTACAATGAGCAGTTCTTC. Protein product: CASSQPYNEQFF.

This clonotype was counted at least ten times. The gene calls are TRBV4-1 and TRBJ2-1, with 7 bases aligning to TRBD1. Germline V gives CDR1 MGHRA, CDR2 YSYEKL. The CDR3 is 17 residues long. The junction had 8 bases not matched to a gene; V was cut back by 1 base and J by 2 bases. CDR3 nucleotide sequence: TGCGCCAGCAGCCAAGCCGGGGTACAGGGGACCTACAATGAGCAGTTCTTC. Its translation: CASSQAGVQGTYNEQFF.

The V gene is TRBV7-6, the J gene TRBJ2-2; 10 positions agree with TRBD2. With V trimmed by 1 base and J by 3 bases, 2 bases remained unmatched. Germline CDR1 and CDR2: SGHVS and FNYEAQ. The CDR3 runs to 16 residues. The CDR3 nucleotides read TGTGCCAGCAGCTTAGGGACTAGCGGAGACACCGGGGAGCTGTTTTTT. Amino acid sequence: CASSLGTSGDTGELFF.

The genes are TRBV19 and TRBJ2-1; the D is unclear. The germline V gene encodes CDR1 LNHDA and CDR2 SQIVND (reference sequence). The V gene lost 6 bases and the J gene lost 6 bases, with 12 bases spanning the gap. The length of the CDR3 is 13 residues. CDR3 region: CASSILDLNEQFF. Written as DNA, the CDR3 is TGTGCCAGTAGCATTTTAGATCTCAATGAGCAGTTCTTC. The whole variable domain, filled in from reference TRBV19 and TRBJ2-1, reads DGGITQSPKYLFRKEGQNVTLSCEQNLNHDAMYWYRQDPGQGLRLIYYSQIVNDFQKGDIAEGYSVSREKKESFPLTVTSAQKNPTAFYLCASSILDLNEQFFGPGTRLTVL.

The gene calls are TRBV24-1 and TRBJ2-7; either TRBD1 or TRBD2 may supply D (5 bases each). The V end was cut by 7 bases, the J end by 0 bases, with 12 bases between. The CDR3 is 14 residues long. Germline V gives CDR1 KGHDR, CDR2 SFDVKD. CDR3 coding DNA: TGTGCCACCAGGTCCGGGACGGGCTCCTACGAGCAGTACTTC. The encoded protein is CATRSGTGSYEQYF.